This is a list of T cell receptor beta chains from one sample in a study of blood T cell repertoires in COVID-19. TCRdb's copy holds only in-frame clones and misses some; the assay was immunoSEQ multiplex PCR. Of roughly 380,000 clones in the sample, 89% were seen once. Material for sequencing was peripheral blood. The receptor source for this set is a woman between 40 and 55 years old with COVID-19, enrolled during active disease. The CDR3 runs from the conserved cysteine through the conserved F or W. D genes are given only for firm matches. Clone size is given for some rows only: seen once, a few or many times, or a class if the clone is expanded.

v_call,j_call,clone_size,d_call,cdr3_nt,cdr3_aa
TRBV18,TRBJ2-6,NA,TRBD1,TGTGCCAGCTCGAATTCGGACAGGGCGTTCTCTGGGGCCAACGTCCTGACTTTC,CASSNSDRAFSGANVLTF
TRBV3-1/TRBV3-2,TRBJ2-4,NA,NA,TGTGCCAGCAGCCAAGATCCCACTCGCGGGGGCCCGGTGGCCAAAAACATTCAGTACTTC,CASSQDPTRGGPVAKNIQYF
TRBV5-4,TRBJ2-3,NA,TRBD2,TGTGCCAGCAGCGTGGGACTAGCGGGAGGCGCAGATACGCAGTATTTT,CASSVGLAGGADTQYF
TRBV11-3,TRBJ2-1,once,NA,TGTGCCAGCAGCTTAGATCTTGGCAGTAACAATGAGCAGTTCTTC,CASSLDLGSNNEQFF
TRBV4-1,TRBJ2-3,NA,NA,TGCGCCAGCAGCCCCTTGGGCCTCCTCACAGATACGCAGTATTTT,CASSPLGLLTDTQYF
TRBV27,TRBJ2-7,NA,NA,TGTGCCAGCAGTTTATCAGGCAGGGACTACGAGCAGTACTTC,CASSLSGRDYEQYF
TRBV28,TRBJ1-1,NA,TRBD1,TGTGCCAGCAGGAGGGCAGGGGGTGTCACTGAAGCTTTCTTT,CASRRAGGVTEAFF
TRBV9,TRBJ1-1,NA,NA,TGTGCCAGCAGCGTAGACGACAGATTGCCCTTGAACACTGAAGCTTTCTTT,CASSVDDRLPLNTEAFF
TRBV21-1,TRBJ2-7,NA,NA,TGTGCCAGCAGCTCAACCCCAGGGAACTCCTACGAGCAGTACTTC,CASSSTPGNSYEQYF
TRBV27,TRBJ2-5,few,TRBD2,TGTGCCAGCACCTCCTCGCTATTAGCGGGCCTAAAAGAGACCCAGTACTTC,CASTSSLLAGLKETQYF
TRBV7-9,TRBJ1-1,NA,NA,TGTGCCAGCAGCCCAGGTCGTCAGGGGACTTTCTTT,CASSPGRQGTFF
TRBV28,TRBJ2-7,NA,NA,TGTGCCAGCACCCTAGACAGTTTCTCCTACGAGCAGTACTTC,CASTLDSFSYEQYF
TRBV3-1/TRBV3-2,TRBJ1-2,once,NA,TGTGCCAGCAGCCCGAGAGATGGCTACACCTTC,CASSPRDGYTF
TRBV7-8,TRBJ2-3,NA,NA,TGTGCCAGCGGCCGAGAACTCCCCCCAGATACGCAGTATTTT,CASGRELPPDTQYF
TRBV11-2,TRBJ2-7,once,NA,TGTGCCAGCAGCTTAGATACAGGCGGAAACGAGCAGTACTTC,CASSLDTGGNEQYF
TRBV5-6,TRBJ2-7,NA,TRBD1,TGTGCCAGCAGCGACAGGGTCGGGTACGAGCAGTACTTC,CASSDRVGYEQYF
TRBV7-2,TRBJ1-5,NA,NA,TGTGCCAGCAGTTGGGGCTTAGATCAGCCCCAGCATTTT,CASSWGLDQPQHF
TRBV4-2,TRBJ2-1,NA,TRBD1,TGTGCCAGCAGCCAAGCAGGGACAGGGGATTCCCCTGAGCAGTTCTTC,CASSQAGTGDSPEQFF
TRBV30,TRBJ1-2,few,NA,TGTGCCTGGACAGGGTCAGGGGTCGGCTATGGCTACACCTTC,CAWTGSGVGYGYTF
TRBV5-1,TRBJ1-1,NA,NA,TGCGCCAGCAGCTTAGTTCGGGTAGCCGAAGCTTTCTTT,CASSLVRVAEAFF
TRBV5-1,TRBJ1-1,few,NA,TGCGCCAGCAGCTCGGGAAGAATTGGATTCAACACTGAAGCTTTCTTT,CASSSGRIGFNTEAFF
TRBV19,TRBJ1-2,few,NA,TGTGCCAGTAGTATAGCCACAGGGAGAGATGGCTACACCTTC,CASSIATGRDGYTF
TRBV3-1/TRBV3-2,TRBJ1-4,NA,NA,TGTGCCAGCAGTTTCGATGCAGGGCGCGCTTATGAAAAACTGTTTTTT,CASSFDAGRAYEKLFF
TRBV29-1,TRBJ2-2,NA,NA,TGCAGCGTTGCGAGGGTTAGGAACACCGGGGAGCTGTTTTTT,CSVARVRNTGELFF
TRBV5-1,TRBJ1-4,NA,NA,TGCGCCAGCAGCCTGGACAGAACTAATGAAAAACTGTTTTTT,CASSLDRTNEKLFF
TRBV6-1,TRBJ1-2,once,TRBD1,TGTGCCAGCAGTGAAAACGGAGACAGGGGCGACTATGGCTACACCTTC,CASSENGDRGDYGYTF
TRBV6-2/TRBV6-3,TRBJ2-3,NA,NA,TGTGCCAGCAGTTACGTCGCCCTCTTTCGGGGGAGAGCCACAGATACGCAGTATTTT,CASSYVALFRGRATDTQYF
TRBV3-1/TRBV3-2,TRBJ2-2,NA,NA,TGTGCCAGCAGCCCAGGACAGAACACCGGGGAGCTGTTTTTT,CASSPGQNTGELFF
TRBV7-6,TRBJ1-4,NA,TRBD1,TGTGCCAGCAGCACTCGACAGGGGGCCGATGAAAAACTGTTTTTT,CASSTRQGADEKLFF
TRBV10-3,TRBJ1-2,NA,TRBD1,TGTGCCATCATCCAAGATCAGGGGGCGTTGGTCTATGGCTACACCTTC,CAIIQDQGALVYGYTF